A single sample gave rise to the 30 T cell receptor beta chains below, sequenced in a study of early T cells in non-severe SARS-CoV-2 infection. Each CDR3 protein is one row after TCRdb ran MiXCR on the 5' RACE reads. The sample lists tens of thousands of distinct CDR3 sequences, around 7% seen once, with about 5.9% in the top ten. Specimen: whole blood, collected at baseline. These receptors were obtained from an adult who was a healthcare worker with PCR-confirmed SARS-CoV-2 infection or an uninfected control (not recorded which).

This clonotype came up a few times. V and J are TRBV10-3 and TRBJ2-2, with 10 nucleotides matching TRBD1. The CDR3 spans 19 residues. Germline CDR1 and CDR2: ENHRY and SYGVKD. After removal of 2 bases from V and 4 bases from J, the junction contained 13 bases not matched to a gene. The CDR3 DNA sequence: TGTGCCATCAGTGAGCCCCCCCCTGACAGGGGGCAAGTCACCGGGGAGCTGTTTTTT. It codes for CAISEPPPDRGQVTGELFF.

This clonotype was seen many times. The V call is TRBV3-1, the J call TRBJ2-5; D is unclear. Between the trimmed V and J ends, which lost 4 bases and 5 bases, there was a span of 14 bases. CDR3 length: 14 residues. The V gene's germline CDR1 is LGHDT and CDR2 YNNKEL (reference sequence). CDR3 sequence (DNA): TGTGCCAGCAGCCTCACCCCTGGTCGGGAGACCCAGTACTTC. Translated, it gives CASSLTPGRETQYF.

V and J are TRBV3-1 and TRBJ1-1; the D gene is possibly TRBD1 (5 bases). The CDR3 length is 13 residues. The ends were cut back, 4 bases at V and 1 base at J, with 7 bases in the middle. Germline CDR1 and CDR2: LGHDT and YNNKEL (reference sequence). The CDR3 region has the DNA TGTGCCAGCAGCCGAGGGGCGAACACTGAAGCTTTCTTT. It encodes CASSRGANTEAFF.

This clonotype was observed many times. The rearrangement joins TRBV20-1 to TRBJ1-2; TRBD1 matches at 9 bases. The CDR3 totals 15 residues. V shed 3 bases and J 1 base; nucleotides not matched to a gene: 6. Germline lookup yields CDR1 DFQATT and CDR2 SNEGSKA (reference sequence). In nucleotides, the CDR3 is TGCAGTGCTAGCATTTGGACAGGGGATAACTATGGCTACACCTTC. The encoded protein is CSASIWTGDNYGYTF.

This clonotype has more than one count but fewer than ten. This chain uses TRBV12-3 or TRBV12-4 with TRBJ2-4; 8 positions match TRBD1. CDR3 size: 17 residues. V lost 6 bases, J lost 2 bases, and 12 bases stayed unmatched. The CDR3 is CASRTRTGRRSKNIQYF. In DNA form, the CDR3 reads TGTGCCAGCAGGACGAGGACAGGGCGGCGGTCCAAAAACATTCAGTACTTC.

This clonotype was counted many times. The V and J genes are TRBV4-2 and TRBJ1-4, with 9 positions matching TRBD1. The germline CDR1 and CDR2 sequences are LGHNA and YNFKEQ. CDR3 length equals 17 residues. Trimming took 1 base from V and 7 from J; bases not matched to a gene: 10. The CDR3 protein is CASSQGRLGQGGEKLFF. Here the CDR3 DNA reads TGTGCCAGCAGCCAAGGGAGGTTGGGACAGGGAGGTGAAAAACTGTTTTTT.

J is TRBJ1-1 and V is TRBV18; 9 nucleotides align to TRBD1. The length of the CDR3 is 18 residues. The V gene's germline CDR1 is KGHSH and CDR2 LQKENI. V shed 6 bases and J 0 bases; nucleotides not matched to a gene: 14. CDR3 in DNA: TGTGCCAGCTCGGCTAGGACAGGGGTCGGTGTCATGAACACTGAAGCTTTCTTT. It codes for CASSARTGVGVMNTEAFF.

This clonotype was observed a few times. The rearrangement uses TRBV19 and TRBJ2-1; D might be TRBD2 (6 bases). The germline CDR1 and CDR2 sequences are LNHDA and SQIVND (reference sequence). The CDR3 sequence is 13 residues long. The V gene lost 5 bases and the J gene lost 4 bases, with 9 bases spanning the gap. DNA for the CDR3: TGTGCCAGTAGTGCGACTAGATACAATGAGCAGTTCTTC. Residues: CASSATRYNEQFF.

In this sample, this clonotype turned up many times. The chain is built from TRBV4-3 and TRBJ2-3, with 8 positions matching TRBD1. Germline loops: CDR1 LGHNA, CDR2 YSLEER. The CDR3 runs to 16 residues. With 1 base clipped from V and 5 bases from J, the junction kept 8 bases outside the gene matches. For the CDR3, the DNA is TGCGCCAGCAGCCAAGTGGGACAGGCTCCGGGAGATACGCAGTATTTT. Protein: CASSQVGQAPGDTQYF.

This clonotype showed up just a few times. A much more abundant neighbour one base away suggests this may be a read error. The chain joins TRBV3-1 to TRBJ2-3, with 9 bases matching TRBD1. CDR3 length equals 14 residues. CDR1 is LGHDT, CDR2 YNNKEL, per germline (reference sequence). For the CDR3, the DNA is TGTGCCAGCAGCCAAGTGACAGGGGGTCTGACGCGGTATTTT. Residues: CASSQVTGGLTRYF.

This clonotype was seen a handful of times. CDR3 nucleotides: TGTGCCAGCAGTCGACTAGGCGGTAATGAGCAGTTCTTC. Translating it yields CASSRLGGNEQFF. The chain employs TRBV6-5 and TRBJ2-1; tentative D call: TRBD2 (6 bases). The CDR3 sequence is 13 residues long. CDR1 is MNHEY, CDR2 SVGAGI, per germline. The ends were cut back, 5 bases at V and 7 bases at J, with 12 bases in the middle.

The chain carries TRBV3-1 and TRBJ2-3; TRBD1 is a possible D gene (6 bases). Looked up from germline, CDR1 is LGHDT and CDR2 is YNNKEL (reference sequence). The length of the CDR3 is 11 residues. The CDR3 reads CGDNSTDTQYF. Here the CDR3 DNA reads TGTGGGGACAACAGCACAGATACGCAGTATTTT.

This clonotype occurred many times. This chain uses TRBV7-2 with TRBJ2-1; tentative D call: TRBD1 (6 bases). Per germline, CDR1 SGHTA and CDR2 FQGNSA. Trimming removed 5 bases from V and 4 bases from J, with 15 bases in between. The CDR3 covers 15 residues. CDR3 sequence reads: CASSPKGDRYNEQFF. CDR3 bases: TGTGCCAGCAGCCCTAAGGGGGACCGGTACAATGAGCAGTTCTTC.

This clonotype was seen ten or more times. CDR3 nucleotide sequence: TGTGCCAGCGGTGGGCTAGCACGGACCGGGGAGCTGTTTTTT. It specifies CASGGLARTGELFF. The chain employs TRBV4-2 and TRBJ2-2, with D tentatively TRBD2 (5 bases). The V end was cut by 8 bases, the J end by 5 bases, with 15 bases between. The germline V gene encodes CDR1 LGHNA and CDR2 YNFKEQ. The CDR3 contains 14 residues.

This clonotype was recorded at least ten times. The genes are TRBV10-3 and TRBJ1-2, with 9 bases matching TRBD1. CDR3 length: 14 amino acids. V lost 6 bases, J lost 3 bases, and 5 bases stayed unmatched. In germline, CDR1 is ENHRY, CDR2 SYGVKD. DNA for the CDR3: TGTGCCATCAGCACAGGGGGCGACCACTATGGCTACACCTTC. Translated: CAISTGGDHYGYTF.

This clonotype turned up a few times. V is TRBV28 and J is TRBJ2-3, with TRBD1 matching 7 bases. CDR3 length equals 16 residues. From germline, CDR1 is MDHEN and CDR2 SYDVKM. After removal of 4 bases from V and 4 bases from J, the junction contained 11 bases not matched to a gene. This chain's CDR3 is CASSSPLGTGADTQYF. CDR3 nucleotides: TGTGCCAGCAGTTCCCCCCTGGGTACAGGGGCAGATACGCAGTATTTT.

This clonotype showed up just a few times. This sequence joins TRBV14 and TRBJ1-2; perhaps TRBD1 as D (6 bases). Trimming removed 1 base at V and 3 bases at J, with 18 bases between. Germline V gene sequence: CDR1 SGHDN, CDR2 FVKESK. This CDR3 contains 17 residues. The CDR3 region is CASSQVQAGARDYGYTF. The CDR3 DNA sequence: TGTGCCAGCAGCCAAGTTCAAGCGGGGGCCCGGGACTATGGCTACACCTTC. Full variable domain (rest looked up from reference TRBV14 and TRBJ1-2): EAGVTQFPSHSVIEKGQTVTLRCDPISGHDNLYWYRRVMGKEIKFLLHFVKESKQDESGMPNNRFLAERTGGTYSTLKVQPAELEDSGVYFCASSQVQAGARDYGYTFGSGTRLTVV.

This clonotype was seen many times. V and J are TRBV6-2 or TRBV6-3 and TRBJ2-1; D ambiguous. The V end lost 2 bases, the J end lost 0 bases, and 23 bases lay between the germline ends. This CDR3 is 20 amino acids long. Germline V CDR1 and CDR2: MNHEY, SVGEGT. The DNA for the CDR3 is TGTGCCAGCAGTTACCCCGGAGTTATCCTCGCAGATAGCTCCTACAATGAGCAGTTCTTC. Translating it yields CASSYPGVILADSSYNEQFF.

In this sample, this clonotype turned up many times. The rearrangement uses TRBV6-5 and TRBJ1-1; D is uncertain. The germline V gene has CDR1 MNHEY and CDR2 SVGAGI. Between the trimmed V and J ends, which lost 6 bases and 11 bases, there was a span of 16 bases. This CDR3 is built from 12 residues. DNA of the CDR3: TGTGCCAGCAGATATGCCAGTGGGCGTGCTTTCTTT. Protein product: CASRYASGRAFF.

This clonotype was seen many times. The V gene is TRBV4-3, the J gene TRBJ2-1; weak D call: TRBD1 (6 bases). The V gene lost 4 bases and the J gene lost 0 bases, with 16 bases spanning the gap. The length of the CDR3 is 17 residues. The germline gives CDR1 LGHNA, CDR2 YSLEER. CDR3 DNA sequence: TGCGCCAGCAGCCCACACTCAGGGGCGGGCTCCTACAATGAGCAGTTCTTC. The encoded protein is CASSPHSGAGSYNEQFF.

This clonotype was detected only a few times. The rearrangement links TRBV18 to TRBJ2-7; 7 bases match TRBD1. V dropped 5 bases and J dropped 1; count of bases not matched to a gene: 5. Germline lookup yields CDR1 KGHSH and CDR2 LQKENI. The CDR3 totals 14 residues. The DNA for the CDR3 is TGTGCCAGCTCAGCGCGACAGGGATCCTACGAGCAGTACTTC. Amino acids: CASSARQGSYEQYF. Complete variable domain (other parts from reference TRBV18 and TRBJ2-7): NAGVMQNPRHLVRRRGQEARLRCSPMKGHSHVYWYRQLPEEGLKFMVYLQKENIIDESGMPKERFSAEFPKEGPSILRIQQVVRGDSAAYFCASSARQGSYEQYFGPGTRLTVT.

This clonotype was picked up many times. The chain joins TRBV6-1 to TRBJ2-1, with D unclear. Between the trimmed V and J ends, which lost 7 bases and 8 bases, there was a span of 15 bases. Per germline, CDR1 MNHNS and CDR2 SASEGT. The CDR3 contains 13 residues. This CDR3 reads CASTQWADDEQFF. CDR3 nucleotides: TGTGCCAGCACCCAATGGGCAGACGATGAGCAGTTCTTC.

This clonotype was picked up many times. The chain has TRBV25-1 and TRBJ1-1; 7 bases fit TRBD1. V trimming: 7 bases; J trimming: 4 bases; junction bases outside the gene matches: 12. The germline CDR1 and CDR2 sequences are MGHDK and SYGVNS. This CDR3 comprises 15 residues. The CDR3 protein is CASIRSGGVGTEAFF. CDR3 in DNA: TGTGCCAGCATTCGATCAGGGGGTGTTGGCACTGAAGCTTTCTTT.

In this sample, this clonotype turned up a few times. The CDR3 protein is CASSFLRPPWDTQYF. The CDR3 DNA follows: TGTGCCAGCAGTTTCCTCCGTCCACCCTGGGATACGCAGTATTTT. V is TRBV6-2 or TRBV6-3 and J is TRBJ2-3; D unclear. From germline, CDR1 is MNHEY and CDR2 SVGEGT. V dropped 4 bases and J dropped 6 bases, with 17 bases sitting between them. The CDR3 sequence is 15 residues long.

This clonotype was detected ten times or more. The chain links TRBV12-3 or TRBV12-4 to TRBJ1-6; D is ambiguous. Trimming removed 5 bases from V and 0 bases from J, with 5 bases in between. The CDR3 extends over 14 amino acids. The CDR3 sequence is CASSLYSYNSPLHF. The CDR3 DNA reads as TGTGCCAGCAGTCTATACTCCTATAATTCACCCCTCCACTTT.

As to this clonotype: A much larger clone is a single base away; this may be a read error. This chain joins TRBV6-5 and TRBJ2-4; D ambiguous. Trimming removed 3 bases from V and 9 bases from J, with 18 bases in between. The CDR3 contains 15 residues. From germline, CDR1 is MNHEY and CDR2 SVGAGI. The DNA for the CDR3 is TGTGCCAGCAGTTATATTTCCACAAGGTGGTCCATTCAGTACTTC. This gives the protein CASSYISTRWSIQYF.

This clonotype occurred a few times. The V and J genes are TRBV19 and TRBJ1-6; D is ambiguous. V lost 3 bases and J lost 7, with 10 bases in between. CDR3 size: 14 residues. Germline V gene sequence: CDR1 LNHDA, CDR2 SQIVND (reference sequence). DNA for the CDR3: TGTGCCAGTAGTATGGGAGACGCCAATTCACCCCTCCACTTT. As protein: CASSMGDANSPLHF.

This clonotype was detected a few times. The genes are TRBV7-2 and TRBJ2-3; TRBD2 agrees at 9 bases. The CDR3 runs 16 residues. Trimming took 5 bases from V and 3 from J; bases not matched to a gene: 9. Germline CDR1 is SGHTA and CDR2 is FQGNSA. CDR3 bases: TGTGCCAGCAGCCTGCACCCTAGCGGGAATACAGATACGCAGTATTTT. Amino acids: CASSLHPSGNTDTQYF.

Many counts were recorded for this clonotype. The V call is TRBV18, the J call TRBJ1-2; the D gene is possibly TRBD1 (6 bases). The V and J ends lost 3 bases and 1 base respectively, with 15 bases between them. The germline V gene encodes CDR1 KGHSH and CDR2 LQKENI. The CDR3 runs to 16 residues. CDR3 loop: CASSPSGDAFNYGYTF. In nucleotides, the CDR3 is TGTGCCAGCTCACCTTCAGGGGACGCCTTTAACTATGGCTACACCTTC. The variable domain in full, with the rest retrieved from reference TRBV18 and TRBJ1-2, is NAGVMQNPRHLVRRRGQEARLRCSPMKGHSHVYWYRQLPEEGLKFMVYLQKENIIDESGMPKERFSAEFPKEGPSILRIQQVVRGDSAAYFCASSPSGDAFNYGYTFGSGTRLTVV.

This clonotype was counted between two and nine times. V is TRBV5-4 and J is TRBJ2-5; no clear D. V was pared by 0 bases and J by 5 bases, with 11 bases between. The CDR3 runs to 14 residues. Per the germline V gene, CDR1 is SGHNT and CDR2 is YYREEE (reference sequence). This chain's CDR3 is CASSLAIMTETQYF. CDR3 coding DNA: TGTGCCAGCAGCTTGGCTATCATGACGGAGACCCAGTACTTC.